A single sample gave rise to the 6 T cell receptor beta chains below, sequenced in a study of graft-versus-host responses after intestinal transplantation. The assay was immunoSEQ multiplex PCR, and TCRdb's table has in-frame clones only and misses some. The sample holds tens of thousands of clones, around 93% seen once. These receptors' targets are unknown. The sample consisted of unstimulated CD4+ T cells sorted from spleen or lymph node cells, taken before transplant. Source of these receptors: a human donor who was the organ donor for an intestinal transplant.

This clone has more than one count but fewer than ten. The chain links TRBV28 to TRBJ2-5; 8 positions agree with TRBD1. This CDR3 is built from 14 residues. Trimming cost V 10 bases and J 2 bases; bases outside gene matches: 9. Germline V CDR1 and CDR2: MDHEN, SYDVKM. As DNA, the CDR3 is TGTGCCAAAAACCACGGGACAGGACAAGAGACCCAGTACTTC. Its protein product is CAKNHGTGQETQYF.

The chain recombines TRBV11-1 with TRBJ1-2; 11 bases match TRBD1. J was trimmed by 8 bases and V by 5 bases; bases with no gene match: 4. This CDR3 contains 13 residues. Germline CDR1 reads SGHAT; CDR2 reads FQDESV (reference sequence). The CDR3 DNA sequence: TGTGCCAGCAGCCTCCGGGACAGGGGGGGCTACACCTTC. This sequence encodes CASSLRDRGGYTF.

The chain recombines TRBV11-3 with TRBJ2-7, with 8 bases fitting TRBD2. The germline V gene has CDR1 SGHNT and CDR2 YENEEA. V was clipped by 5 bases and J by 3 bases; unmatched bases: 9. CDR3 length equals 15 residues. The CDR3 here is CASSKFGSGDYEQYF. In DNA form, the CDR3 reads TGTGCCAGCAGCAAGTTTGGTAGCGGGGACTACGAGCAGTACTTC. Drawing the rest from reference TRBV11-3 and TRBJ2-7, the complete variable domain is EAGVVQSPRYKIIEKKQPVAFWCNPISGHNTLYWYLQNLGQGPELLIRYENEEAVDDSQLPKDRFSAERLKGVDSTLKIQPAELGDSAVYLCASSKFGSGDYEQYFGPGTRLTVT.

Only one count was recorded for this clone. The CDR3 DNA reads as TGTGCCAGCAGTAAAACAGGGGGCGCGGGGTACGAGCAGTACTTC. Its protein product is CASSKTGGAGYEQYF. V gene TRBV6-1 combines with J gene TRBJ2-7, with TRBD1 identical over 9 bases. Germline CDR1 reads MNHNS; CDR2 reads SASEGT. V lost 5 bases to trimming and J lost 4 bases; unmatched junction nucleotides: 9. CDR3 length: 15 amino acids.

V and J are TRBV4-2 and TRBJ1-1; 9 bases line up with TRBD1. The ends lost 7 bases at V and 3 bases at J; junction bases unmatched: 24. Per germline, CDR1 LGHNA and CDR2 YNFKEQ. This CDR3 is built from 20 residues. CDR3 DNA: TGTGCCAGCATTATGAGGGCCACCGGGACAGGGAAGTTCTTAGACACTGAAGCTTTCTTT. This translates into CASIMRATGTGKFLDTEAFF.

With respect to this clone: The junction differs from germline at one of its ends, possibly a read error. The chain uses TRBV4-2 and TRBJ2-3; TRBD2 aligns across 7 bases. The germline V gene encodes CDR1 LGHNA and CDR2 YNFKEQ. This CDR3 is built from 19 residues. Here the CDR3 DNA reads TGTGCCAGCAACCAAGAGTCGGTTCGGGCTAGCGGCTTCACAGATACGCAGTATTTT. Translating it yields CASNQESVRASGFTDTQYF.